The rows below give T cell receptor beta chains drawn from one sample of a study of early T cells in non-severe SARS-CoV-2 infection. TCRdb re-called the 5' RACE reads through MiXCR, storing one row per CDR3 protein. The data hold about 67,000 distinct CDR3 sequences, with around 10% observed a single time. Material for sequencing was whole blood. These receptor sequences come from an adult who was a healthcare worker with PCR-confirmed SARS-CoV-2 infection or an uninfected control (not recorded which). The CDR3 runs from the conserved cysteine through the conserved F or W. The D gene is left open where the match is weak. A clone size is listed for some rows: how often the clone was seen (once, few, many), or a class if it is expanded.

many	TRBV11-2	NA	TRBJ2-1	CASSLQTSNTYNEQFF	TGTGCCAGCAGCCTCCAAACTAGCAACACATACAATGAGCAGTTCTTC
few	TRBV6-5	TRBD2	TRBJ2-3	CASSAGGAFTDTQYF	TGTGCCAGCAGCGCCGGGGGGGCCTTCACAGATACGCAGTATTTT
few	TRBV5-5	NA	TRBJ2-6	CASSFRDGSSGANVLTF	TGTGCCAGCAGCTTCCGGGACGGTAGCTCTGGGGCCAACGTCCTGACTTTC
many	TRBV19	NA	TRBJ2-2	CASSIFRAGELFF	TGTGCCAGTAGTATATTCAGGGCCGGGGAGCTGTTTTTT
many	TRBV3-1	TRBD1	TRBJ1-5	CASSQNRGGNQPQHF	TGTGCCAGCAGCCAAAACAGGGGAGGCAATCAGCCCCAGCATTTT
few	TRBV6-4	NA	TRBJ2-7	CASTELNRDGLDPSYEQYF	TGTGCCAGCACCGAGCTTAACCGGGACGGACTTGACCCTTCCTACGAGCAGTACTTC
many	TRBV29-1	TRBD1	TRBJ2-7	CSVSRTRQGNSYEQYF	TGCAGCGTTTCTCGCACCCGACAGGGGAACTCCTACGAGCAGTACTTC
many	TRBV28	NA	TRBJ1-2	CASSLGFNYGYTF	TGTGCCAGTAGTCTCGGGTTTAACTATGGCTACACCTTC
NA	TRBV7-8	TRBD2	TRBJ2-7	CASSLVRLAGVREQYF	TGTGCCAGCAGCTTAGTCCGACTAGCGGGAGTCCGGGAGCAGTACTTC
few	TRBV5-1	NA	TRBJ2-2	CASSLDGGELFF	TGCGCCAGCAGCTTGGATGGCGGGGAGCTGTTTTTT
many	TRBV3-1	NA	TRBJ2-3	CASSRSDTTDTQYF	TGTGCCAGCAGCCGCTCGGACACCACAGATACGCAGTATTTT
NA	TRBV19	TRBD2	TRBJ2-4	CASTMTSGGNIQYF	TGTGCCAGTACCATGACTAGCGGGGGAAACATTCAGTACTTC
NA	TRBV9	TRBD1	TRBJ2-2	CASSARTGGGELFF	TGTGCCAGCAGCGCGCGGACAGGGGGCGGGGAGCTGTTTTTT
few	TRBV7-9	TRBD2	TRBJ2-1	CASTREIEQFF	TGTGCCAGCACGCGGGAGATCGAGCAGTTCTTC
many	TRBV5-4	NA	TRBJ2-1	CASSPASGSYNEQFF	TGTGCCAGCAGCCCCGCATCCGGCTCCTACAATGAGCAGTTCTTC
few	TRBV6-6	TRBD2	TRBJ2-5	CASSSGRGQETQYF	TGTGCCAGCAGCTCCGGGAGGGGGCAAGAGACCCAGTACTTC
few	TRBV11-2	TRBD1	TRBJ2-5	CASSVTRDRRETQYF	TGTGCCAGCAGCGTTACCCGGGACAGAAGAGAGACCCAGTACTTC
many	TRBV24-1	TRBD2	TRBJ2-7	CATSARTSGSYEQYF	TGTGCCACCAGTGCCAGGACTAGCGGGAGCTACGAGCAGTACTTC
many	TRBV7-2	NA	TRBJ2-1	CASSYSGGDEQFF	TGTGCCAGCAGCTATTCGGGGGGCGATGAGCAGTTCTTC
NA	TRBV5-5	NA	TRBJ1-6	CASSPWGGINSPLHF	TGTGCCAGCAGCCCCTGGGGAGGGATCAATTCACCCCTCCACTTT
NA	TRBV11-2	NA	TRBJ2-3	CASSRGPSVDTQYF	TGTGCCAGCAGCAGGGGACCTTCGGTAGATACGCAGTATTTT
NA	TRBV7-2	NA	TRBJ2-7	CASSHGYTYEQYF	TGTGCCAGCAGCCACGGTTACACCTACGAGCAGTACTTC
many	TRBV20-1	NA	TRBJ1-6	CSARRDGTSNSPLHF	TGCAGTGCCCGGAGAGATGGGACATCCAATTCACCCCTCCACTTT
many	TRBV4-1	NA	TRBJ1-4	CASSQDYGQRYEKLFF	TGCGCCAGCAGCCAAGATTACGGACAGAGATATGAAAAACTGTTTTTT
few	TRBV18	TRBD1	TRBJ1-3	CASSTDRVRGNTIYF	TGTGCCAGCTCCACGGACAGGGTGAGAGGAAACACCATATATTTT
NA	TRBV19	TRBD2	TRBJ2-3	CASSTSSGRGSTDTQYF	TGTGCCAGTAGTACTTCTAGCGGGAGGGGCAGCACAGATACGCAGTATTTT
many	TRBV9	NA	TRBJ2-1	CASSQTPDSNEQFF	TGTGCCAGCAGCCAAACCCCGGACAGCAATGAGCAGTTCTTC
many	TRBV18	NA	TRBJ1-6	CASSPETPHTSPLHF	TGTGCCAGCTCACCAGAAACCCCGCACACTTCACCCCTCCACTTT
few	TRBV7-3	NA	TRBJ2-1	CASSLRESYNEQFF	TGTGCCAGCAGCTTACGAGAGTCCTACAATGAGCAGTTCTTC